This T cell receptor beta chain was sequenced during a study of shared clonotypes between healthy human individuals. Naive CD8 cells comprised CD45RO-negative, CCR7-positively selected cells, excluding terminally differentiated effector memory CD45RA+ cells. The germline gives CDR1 MDHEN, CDR2 SYDVKM. The CDR3 totals 12 residues. With 3 bases removed from V and 5 bases from J, the gap between germline ends came to 8 bases. Using immunoSEQ multiplex PCR, the repertoire was profiled, and TCRdb retains in-frame clones only, with some absent. This table has about 2.1 million clones, approximately 94% appearing once.

Sequenced sample: naive CD8+ T cells from PBMCs. The rearrangement uses TRBV28 and TRBJ2-7; maybe TRBD2 (5 bases). This TCR came from a young man in good health. Some clones in this sample may be carry-over from other donors' samples. The CDR3 here is CASSLRVNEQYF. As DNA, the CDR3 is TGTGCCAGCAGTTTGAGGGTCAACGAGCAGTACTTC.